The T cell receptor (beta chain) described here comes from a study of cytomegalovirus exposure and HLA in healthy donors. Study-wide results and limits: A later analysis showed TCR association rates differing by HLA locus, peaking at DRB1 and lowest at HLA-C. The likely origin of a cluster of highly shared sequence variants was a sequencing artifact. It was taken for granted in presence/absence analyses that sequencing depth across donors was roughly uniform.

The primer mix had 60 Vbeta and 13 Jbeta primers. The table came from immunoSEQ multiplex PCR; TCRdb's copy has only in-frame clones and leaves some out. The table includes 110,000 or so clones, about four fifths detected once. These donors counted as nominally healthy when sampled, but unrecorded immune exposures were likely. This clone was found a few times. Its antigen remains unknown. Sequencing was carried out using PBMCs. The receptor was isolated from a young woman in good health and CMV-seronegative.

Here the CDR3 DNA reads TGTGCCAGCAGGGCCGGGACTAGCGTTAGTGATGAGCAGTTCTTC. It encodes CASRAGTSVSDEQFF. This chain connects TRBV13 to TRBJ2-1; 10 bases are a match to TRBD2. V lost 6 bases to trimming and J lost 8 bases; unmatched junction nucleotides: 10. From germline, CDR1 is PRHDT and CDR2 FYEKMQ (reference sequence). This CDR3 region has 15 residues.